This T cell receptor beta chain comes out of a study of regulatory T cells in long-lasting Graves disease. Time point reported: newly diagnosed GD, antithyroid drugs for less than 3 months. The TCR library was made from RNA extracted from PBMCs. To make TCR beta libraries, researchers used iRepertoire HTBI primers and Arm-PCR of CDR3 regions. As processed by the authors: Samples collectively showed some 60 TRBV and fewer than 15 TRBJ segments. Each CDR3 protein gets one entry after TCRdb re-called the multiplex PCR reads with MiXCR. Clone size and V and J calls follow TCRdb, not the original study. The profile shows about 540,000 distinct CDR3 sequences, approximately 13% of them singletons. The CDR3 loop spans 15 amino acids. In germline, CDR1 is KGHDR, CDR2 SFDVKD. Deletions cut 5 bases from V and 4 bases from J, with 13 bases between. This clonotype appeared many times. As yet, its antigen is unknown.

Study outcomes and limitations: The study found TRBV28, TRBJ1-2 and TRBJ2-5 favored in persistent disease. TCR diversity was lower in persistent Graves' patients (versus newly diagnosed ones).

These same data were also listed under a study on T cells in Graves' hyperthyroidism and ophthalmopathy. This second study says: Exclusion of a patient resulted from uncontrolled infection, other autoimmune disease, pregnancy or lactation.

The sequencing here drew on peripheral blood mononuclear cells (PBMCs), taken at new diagnosis, from a patient treated with antithyroid drugs. V gene TRBV24-1 combines with J gene TRBJ1-4; D is ambiguous. The receptor comes from a man aged 30 to 39 with Graves disease. CDR3 sequence (DNA): TGTGCCACCAGTGCTGGACCTAACTTTAATGAAAAACTGTTTTTT. Translated: CATSAGPNFNEKLFF.